One sample yielded the 29 T cell receptor beta chains listed below, sequenced in a study of naive and memory T cell subsets. An equimolar mix of two oligonucleotides served as the beta constant-region primer for TRBC1 and TRBC2. MiXCR, run by TCRdb on the UMI-ligation and nested PCR reads, gives a single entry per CDR3 protein. The sample holds approximately 89,000 distinct CDR3 sequences; 6% to 7.5% are singletons and the top ten take around 1.6%. Sequencing was done on a sample of central memory CD4+ T cells from blood. The receptors originated from a human donor in good health.

The genes are TRBV3-1 and TRBJ2-3; the match to TRBD1 covers 8 bases. Germline assignment: CDR1 LGHDT and CDR2 YNNKEL (reference sequence). Losses at the gene ends were 4 bases for V and 5 bases for J; bases not matched to a gene: 8. The CDR3 runs 15 residues. The CDR3, as DNA: TGTGCCAGCAGCCCTGGAGGACAGGGTGGAGATACGCAGTATTTT. This sequence encodes CASSPGGQGGDTQYF.

This clonotype was seen ten or more times. J is TRBJ2-1 and V is TRBV28; D remains ambiguous. The ends were cut back, 8 bases at V and 10 bases at J, with 9 bases in the middle. The CDR3 is 10 amino acids. The germline gives CDR1 MDHEN, CDR2 SYDVKM. CDR3 protein: CASGPHEQFF. CDR3 DNA: TGTGCCAGCGGCCCCCACGAGCAGTTCTTC. The entire variable domain, with the rest obtained from reference TRBV28 and TRBJ2-1, is as follows: DVKVTQSSRYLVKRTGEKVFLECVQDMDHENMFWYRQDPGLGLRLIYFSYDVKMKEKGDIPEGYSVSREKKERFSLILESASTNQTSMYLCASGPHEQFFGPGTRLTVL.

This chain uses TRBV3-1 with TRBJ2-7, with 7 bases aligning to TRBD2. Germline values: CDR1 LGHDT, CDR2 YNNKEL (reference sequence). This CDR3 comprises 16 residues. V shed 4 bases, J shed 1 base, and the junction held 10 bases outside the gene matches. CDR3 sequence (DNA): TGTGCCAGCAGCCCTCAGGTAGCGGGTATATCCTACGAGCAGTACTTC. Translation: CASSPQVAGISYEQYF.

This clonotype appeared a few times. V gene TRBV7-9 combines with J gene TRBJ2-1; TRBD2 is a possible D gene (5 bases). Germline-derived CDR1 and CDR2 are SEHNR and FQNEAQ (reference sequence). V lost 2 bases and J lost 7, with 24 bases in between. The CDR3 runs 18 residues. The CDR3, as DNA: TGTGCCAGCAGCTTAAGACCCCCGGGGTGGGAGACTTCGAATGAGCAGTTCTTC. It specifies CASSLRPPGWETSNEQFF.

This clonotype was recorded many times. The rearrangement joins TRBV6-2 or TRBV6-3 to TRBJ1-5; no clear D gene. V was clipped by 4 bases and J by 2 bases, with 9 bases between them. The CDR3 has 14 residues. Germline CDR1 MNHEY, CDR2 SVGEGT. The CDR3 protein is CASSFGFGNQPQHF. The CDR3 DNA follows: TGTGCCAGCAGTTTTGGGTTCGGCAATCAGCCCCAGCATTTT.

Many counts were recorded for this clonotype. The CDR3 DNA reads as TGTGCCAGCAGCTTCACAGGGGGTGGGACTGAAGCTTTCTTT. Translated, it gives CASSFTGGGTEAFF. The genes are TRBV7-9 and TRBJ1-1; 8 bases align to TRBD1. Germline lookup yields CDR1 SEHNR and CDR2 FQNEAQ (reference sequence). V shed 3 bases and J 5 bases; nucleotides not matched to a gene: 5. The CDR3 extends over 14 amino acids.

This clonotype was seen a few times. The chain is built from TRBV24-1 and TRBJ2-4; D might be TRBD1 (7 bases). The ends were cut back, 1 base at V and 0 bases at J, with 18 bases in the middle. Germline CDR1 reads KGHDR; CDR2 reads SFDVKD. The CDR3 contains 19 residues. In DNA, the CDR3 is TGTGCCACCAGTGATTTCAAGGCGGGACAGCCTCTAGCCAAAAACATTCAGTACTTC. Its protein product is CATSDFKAGQPLAKNIQYF.

This clonotype was detected only a few times. The J gene is TRBJ2-7, the V gene TRBV3-1; D gene uncertain. Germline V gene lookup returns CDR1 LGHDT and CDR2 YNNKEL (reference sequence). Between the trimmed V and J ends, which lost 1 base and 10 bases, there was a span of 23 bases. The CDR3 loop spans 16 amino acids. CDR3 sequence reads: CASSQGGTSFSLRQYF. The CDR3 DNA follows: TGTGCCAGCAGCCAAGGCGGTACGAGTTTCTCTCTACGTCAGTACTTC.

V is TRBV3-1 and J is TRBJ2-1, with D possibly called TRBD1 or TRBD2 (5 bases each). From germline, CDR1 is LGHDT and CDR2 YNNKEL (reference sequence). The V end was cut by 1 base, the J end by 3 bases, with 13 bases between. The length of the CDR3 is 16 residues. CDR3 bases: TGTGCCAGCAGCCAAGGGATCGGGACGCGCTACAATGAGCAGTTCTTC. Protein: CASSQGIGTRYNEQFF.

The V gene is TRBV7-3, the J gene TRBJ2-3; D call uncertain. Germline assignment: CDR1 SGHTA and CDR2 FQGTGA. With 4 bases removed from V and 0 bases from J, the gap between germline ends came to 8 bases. The CDR3 extends over 14 amino acids. The chain's CDR3 is CASSSLGSTDTQYF. For the CDR3, the DNA is TGTGCCAGCAGCTCTCTCGGGAGCACAGATACGCAGTATTTT.

This clonotype was found once. A much larger clone lies a single base off, so this may be a read error. The V and J genes are TRBV20-1 and TRBJ1-6, with a weak D call TRBD1 (5 bases). The CDR3 length is 13 residues. From germline, CDR1 is DFQATT and CDR2 SNEGSKA (reference sequence). CDR3 coding DNA: TGCAGTGCATCGGGGCACTCGGATTCACACCTCCACTTT. Translated: CSASGHSDSHLHF.

This clonotype occurred many times. The chain combines TRBV7-2 with TRBJ2-1; 13 bases fit TRBD2. The V and J ends lost 5 bases and 5 bases, in that order; junction bases with no gene match: 12. This CDR3 is 18 amino acids long. Germline CDR1 is SGHTA and CDR2 is FQGNSA. The chain's CDR3 is CASSLGTSGVRVNNEQFF. CDR3 sequence (DNA): TGTGCCAGCAGCCTAGGGACTAGCGGGGTCCGGGTAAACAATGAGCAGTTCTTC. Using reference TRBV7-2 and TRBJ2-1 for the parts outside the CDR3, the full variable domain is GAGVSQSPSNKVTEKGKDVELRCDPISGHTALYWYRQSLGQGLEFLIYFQGNSAPDKSGLPSDRFSAERTGGSVSTLTIQRTQQEDSAVYLCASSLGTSGVRVNNEQFFGPGTRLTVL.

This rearrangement joins TRBV10-3 to TRBJ2-1; perhaps TRBD2 as D (6 bases). Trimming cost V 3 bases and J 2 bases, with 11 bases left between them. CDR3 length equals 15 residues. Per the germline V gene, CDR1 is ENHRY and CDR2 is SYGVKD. The CDR3 DNA reads TGTGCCATCAGTGATGGGGGAGGACCCTACAATGAGCAGTTCTTC. Its protein is CAISDGGGPYNEQFF.

This sequence joins TRBV28 and TRBJ2-7; D might be TRBD2 (8 bases). Germline assignment: CDR1 MDHEN and CDR2 SYDVKM. The germline V and J ends were trimmed by 8 bases and 2 bases, with 19 bases remaining between them. There are 15 residues in the CDR3. The CDR3 nucleotides read TGTGCCAGCTGTAGCGGGGACAGAGACGCCTACGAGCAGTACTTC. Amino acid sequence: CASCSGDRDAYEQYF.

This clonotype has a count of ten or more. The gene calls are TRBV9 and TRBJ1-1; 10 bases map to TRBD1. CDR3 length: 15 residues. The junction had 2 bases not matched to a gene; V was cut back by 3 bases and J by 0 bases. CDR1 is SGDLS and CDR2 is YYNGEE in the germline V gene. The CDR3 sequence: CASSGQGALNTEAFF. The CDR3 nucleotides are TGTGCCAGCAGCGGACAGGGGGCCCTGAACACTGAAGCTTTCTTT.

This clonotype was seen many times. This sequence joins TRBV6-5 and TRBJ2-7; D call uncertain. Trimming stripped 2 bases from V and 3 bases from J, with 17 bases between. CDR1 and CDR2 (germline): MNHEY, SVGAGI. The CDR3 is 16 residues long. Here the CDR3 DNA reads TGTGCCAGCAGTTACCCCATGTGGCGTTTGTTCTACGAGCAGTACTTC. Residues: CASSYPMWRLFYEQYF.

This clonotype was detected many times. The chain links TRBV20-1 to TRBJ1-5; D might be TRBD1 (6 bases). Trimming took 0 bases from V and 3 from J, leaving 12 bases between them. Germline V gives CDR1 DFQATT, CDR2 SNEGSKA (reference sequence). CDR3 length: 15 amino acids. CDR3 sequence (DNA): TGCAGTGCTAGAGATGGGGGGCTACTCAATCAGCCCCAGCATTTT. Its translation is CSARDGGLLNQPQHF.

This clonotype was counted only a few times. V is TRBV7-9 and J is TRBJ1-2; perhaps TRBD1 as D (6 bases). Germline values: CDR1 SEHNR, CDR2 FQNEAQ (reference sequence). The CDR3 is 16 residues long. Trimming took off 7 bases at V and 0 bases at J, with 18 bases between the two ends. The CDR3 loop is CASNSVGATPNYGYTF. DNA for the CDR3: TGTGCCAGCAACTCCGTGGGGGCTACCCCTAACTATGGCTACACCTTC.

This clonotype was counted between two and nine times. This chain uses TRBV20-1 with TRBJ2-3, with 7 positions matching TRBD2. Germline trimming cut 6 bases from V and 5 bases from J; bases unmatched to any gene: 11. This CDR3 comprises 14 residues. CDR1 DFQATT and CDR2 SNEGSKA come from the germline V gene (reference sequence). The CDR3 DNA sequence: TGCAGTGCCCCTCTTGCGGGAGTCCAAGATACGCAGTATTTT. Translation gives CSAPLAGVQDTQYF.

This clonotype was observed at least ten times. The chain has TRBV30 and TRBJ1-2; D uncertain. CDR1 and CDR2 (germline): GTSNPN, SVGIG (reference sequence). V was trimmed by 0 bases and J by 2 bases, leaving 10 bases between them. The CDR3 runs to 14 residues. The chain's CDR3 is CAWSVPVYNYGYTF. CDR3 sequence (DNA): TGTGCCTGGAGTGTACCGGTGTACAACTATGGCTACACCTTC.

In its sample, this clonotype was seen a few times. This chain uses TRBV7-8 with TRBJ2-7, with 7 positions matching TRBD2. This CDR3 is 17 amino acids long. J was trimmed by 6 bases and V by 1 base; bases with no gene match: 15. Germline CDR1 is SGHVS and CDR2 is FQNEAQ. CDR3 in amino acids: CASSLVSGGGGSGEQYF. CDR3 nucleotides: TGTGCCAGCAGCTTAGTCTCTGGTGGGGGGGGATCCGGCGAGCAGTACTTC.

The rearrangement links TRBV7-3 to TRBJ2-2; TRBD2 agrees at 7 bases. CDR3 length equals 15 residues. J lost 1 base, V lost 5 bases, and 4 bases had no gene match. Germline-derived CDR1 and CDR2 are SGHTA and FQGTGA. This chain's CDR3 is CASSPSGVNTGELFF. The CDR3 DNA follows: TGTGCCAGCAGCCCAAGCGGGGTGAACACCGGGGAGCTGTTTTTT.

This clonotype was found many times. The chain couples TRBV19 to TRBJ2-1; D gene unclear. V gave up 2 bases and J gave up 6 bases, with 20 bases separating them. From germline, CDR1 is LNHDA and CDR2 SQIVND (reference sequence). The CDR3 runs 17 residues. CDR3 DNA: TGTGCCAGTAGTATATGGGGTGCTGCTAGGTCGGGCAATGAGCAGTTCTTC. It translates to CASSIWGAARSGNEQFF. The entire variable domain, with the rest obtained from reference TRBV19 and TRBJ2-1, is as follows: DGGITQSPKYLFRKEGQNVTLSCEQNLNHDAMYWYRQDPGQGLRLIYYSQIVNDFQKGDIAEGYSVSREKKESFPLTVTSAQKNPTAFYLCASSIWGAARSGNEQFFGPGTRLTVL.

This clonotype was seen repeatedly, ten times or more. The rearrangement uses TRBV3-1 and TRBJ2-2; D is possibly TRBD2 (5 bases). Trimming took 4 bases from V and 5 from J, leaving 14 bases between them. Germline V gene sequence: CDR1 LGHDT, CDR2 YNNKEL (reference sequence). The CDR3 extends over 15 amino acids. The CDR3 DNA reads TGTGCCAGCAGCCCAGGACTCCGGAGGACCGGGGAGCTGTTTTTT. It encodes CASSPGLRRTGELFF.

This clonotype was observed a few times. The rearrangement uses TRBV20-1 and TRBJ2-7, with 14 bases fitting TRBD2. V gave up 6 bases and J gave up 1 base; unmatched junction bases: 2. CDR1 and CDR2 (germline): DFQATT, SNEGSKA (reference sequence). The CDR3 has 14 residues. The CDR3 nucleotides read TGCAGTGCCAGGACTAGCGGGAGGTCCTACGAGCAGTACTTC. Translated: CSARTSGRSYEQYF.

This clonotype was seen at least ten times. This chain joins TRBV20-1 and TRBJ1-2; TRBD1 matches 7 bases. Germline trimming cut 3 bases from V and 0 bases from J; bases unmatched to any gene: 4. This CDR3 is built from 14 residues. Germline V CDR1 and CDR2: DFQATT, SNEGSKA (reference sequence). The CDR3 loop reads CSASSGGANYGYTF. The CDR3 DNA follows: TGCAGTGCTAGCTCAGGGGGTGCTAACTATGGCTACACCTTC.

This clonotype was recorded at least ten times. V and J are TRBV20-1 and TRBJ2-3; the D gene is possibly TRBD2 (7 bases). V was shortened by 1 base and J by 8 bases, with 19 bases between the two germline ends. Germline V gives CDR1 DFQATT, CDR2 SNEGSKA (reference sequence). The CDR3 is made up of 15 amino acids. The CDR3, as DNA: TGCAGTGCTAGAGGCTGGGGGGGGGCCACGGGTACGCAGTATTTT. This gives the protein CSARGWGGATGTQYF.

The J gene is TRBJ2-4, the V gene TRBV12-3 or TRBV12-4; possible D gene TRBD2, 6 bases. V was shortened by 3 bases and J by 8 bases, with 11 bases between the two germline ends. The CDR3 extends over 13 amino acids. CDR3 in amino acids: CASSFSGGYIQYF. In DNA form, the CDR3 reads TGTGCCAGCAGTTTTTCTGGGGGGTACATTCAGTACTTC.

The table lists this clonotype with many counts. The chain recombines TRBV4-3 with TRBJ1-4; D gene ambiguous. The CDR3 sequence is 15 residues long. The V gene lost 3 bases and the J gene lost 6 bases, with 14 bases spanning the gap. Germline V gene data show CDR1 as LGHNA and CDR2 as YSLEER. The CDR3 sequence is CASSQREGYDEKLFF. The CDR3 DNA follows: TGCGCCAGCAGCCAGCGAGAAGGTTACGATGAAAAACTGTTTTTT.